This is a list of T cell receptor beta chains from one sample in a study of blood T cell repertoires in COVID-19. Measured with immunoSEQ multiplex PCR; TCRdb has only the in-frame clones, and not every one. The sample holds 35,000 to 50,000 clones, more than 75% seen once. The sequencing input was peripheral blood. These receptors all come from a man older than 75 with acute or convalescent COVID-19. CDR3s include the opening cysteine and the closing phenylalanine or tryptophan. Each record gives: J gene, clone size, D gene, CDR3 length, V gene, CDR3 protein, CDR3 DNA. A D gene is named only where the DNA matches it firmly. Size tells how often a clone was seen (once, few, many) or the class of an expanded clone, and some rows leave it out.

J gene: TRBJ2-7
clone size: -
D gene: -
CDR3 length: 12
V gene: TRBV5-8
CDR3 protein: CASSLATYEQYF
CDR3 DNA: TGTGCCAGCAGCTTGGCCACCTACGAGCAGTACTTC

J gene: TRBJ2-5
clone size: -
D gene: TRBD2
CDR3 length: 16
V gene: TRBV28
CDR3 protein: CASSRTSGRGQETQYF
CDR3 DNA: TGTGCCAGCAGCCGGACTAGCGGGAGAGGTCAAGAGACCCAGTACTTC

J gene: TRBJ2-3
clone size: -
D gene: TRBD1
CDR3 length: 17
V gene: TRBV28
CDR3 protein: CASSPSGTGRITDTQYF
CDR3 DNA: TGTGCCAGCAGTCCGTCCGGGACAGGGAGGATCACAGATACGCAGTATTTT

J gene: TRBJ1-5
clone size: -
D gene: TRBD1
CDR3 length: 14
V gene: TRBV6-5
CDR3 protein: CASSSQGRNQPQHF
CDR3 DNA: TGTGCCAGCAGTTCACAGGGGCGCAATCAGCCCCAGCATTTT

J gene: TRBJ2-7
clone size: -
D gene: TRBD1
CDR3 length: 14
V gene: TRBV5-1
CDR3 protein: CASSGTGYAYEQYF
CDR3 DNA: TGCGCCAGCAGCGGGACAGGGTACGCCTACGAGCAGTACTTC

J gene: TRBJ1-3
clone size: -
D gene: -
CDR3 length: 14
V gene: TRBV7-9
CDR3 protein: CASSLSGGGNTIYF
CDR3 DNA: TGTGCCAGCAGCTTGTCCGGGGGTGGAAACACCATATATTTT

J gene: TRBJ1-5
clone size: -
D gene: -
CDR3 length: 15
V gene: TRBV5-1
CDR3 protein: CASSSGSGAGQPQHF
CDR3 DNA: TGCGCCAGCAGCTCGGGATCAGGGGCAGGCCAGCCCCAGCATTTT

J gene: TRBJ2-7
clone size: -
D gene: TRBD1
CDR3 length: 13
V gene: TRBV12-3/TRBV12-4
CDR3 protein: CASSLNRGYEQYF
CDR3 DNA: TGTGCCAGCAGTTTAAACAGGGGTTACGAGCAGTACTTC

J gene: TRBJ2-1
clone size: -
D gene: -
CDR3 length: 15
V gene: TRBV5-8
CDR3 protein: CASSSDRFSYNEQFF
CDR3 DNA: TGTGCCAGCAGCTCGGACAGATTCTCCTACAATGAGCAGTTCTTC

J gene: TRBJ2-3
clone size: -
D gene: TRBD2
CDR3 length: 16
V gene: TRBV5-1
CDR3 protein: CASSLGLAGYTDTQYF
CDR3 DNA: TGCGCCAGCAGCTTGGGTCTAGCGGGGTACACAGATACGCAGTATTTT

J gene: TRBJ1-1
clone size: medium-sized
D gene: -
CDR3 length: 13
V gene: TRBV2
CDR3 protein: CASLADTNTEAFF
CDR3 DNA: TGTGCCAGCCTGGCGGATACGAACACTGAAGCTTTCTTT

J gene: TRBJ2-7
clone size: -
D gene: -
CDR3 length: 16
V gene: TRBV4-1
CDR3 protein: CASSQDFATGSYEQYF
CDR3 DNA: TGCGCCAGCAGCCAAGATTTTGCGACTGGCTCCTACGAGCAGTACTTC